The TCR beta chain described here comes from a study of identical twins. This clonotype occurred many times. TCRdb redid the calling of the 5' RACE reads with MiXCR, one entry per CDR3 protein. The repertoire holds hundreds of thousands of distinct CDR3 sequences, approximately 7.3% seen once, with more than 5% in the top ten. The data were also submitted as part of a second study, on yellow fever vaccine responses in identical twins.

The sequence was collected from a young woman in good health. Sequenced input: CD8+ T cells sorted from blood.

For the CDR3, the DNA is TGTGCCAGCAGTTCGTCTGGATATAATTCACCCCTCCACTTT. It codes for CASSSSGYNSPLHF. This sequence joins TRBV28 and TRBJ1-6, with D uncertain. CDR3 length: 14 amino acids. The V and J ends lost 4 bases and 4 bases respectively, with 8 bases between them. Germline lookup yields CDR1 MDHEN and CDR2 SYDVKM. Combining the CDR3 with reference TRBV28 and TRBJ1-6 gives the whole variable domain DVKVTQSSRYLVKRTGEKVFLECVQDMDHENMFWYRQDPGLGLRLIYFSYDVKMKEKGDIPEGYSVSREKKERFSLILESASTNQTSMYLCASSSSGYNSPLHFGNGTRLTVT.